These 24 T cell receptor beta chains came from one sample sequenced in a study of blood T cell repertoires in COVID-19. Data came from immunoSEQ multiplex PCR; TCRdb stores just in-frame clones and leaves some out. The table has nearly 50,000 clones, more than 75% seen once. Sequenced sample: peripheral blood. Receptor source: a woman aged 80 or over with COVID-19, enrolled during active disease.

The chain links TRBV28 to TRBJ2-7, with D possibly matching TRBD1 (6 bases). Trimming pared 6 bases from V and 5 bases from J, leaving 17 bases between. This CDR3 region has 14 residues. The V gene's germline CDR1 is MDHEN and CDR2 SYDVKM. CDR3 loop: CASSWVTGNHEQYF. In nucleotides, the CDR3 is TGTGCCAGCAGCTGGGTGACAGGTAATCACGAGCAGTACTTC.

The gene calls are TRBV28 and TRBJ2-5, with 9 positions matching TRBD2. The germline V gene has CDR1 MDHEN and CDR2 SYDVKM. V lost 5 bases and J lost 3; bases outside the gene matches: 10. The CDR3 totals 16 residues. CDR3 DNA sequence: TGTGCCAGCAGTCCCGAAGTTAGCGGGAGTGAAGAGACCCAGTACTTC. Amino acid sequence: CASSPEVSGSEETQYF.

The rearrangement uses TRBV6-5 and TRBJ1-5; tentative D call: TRBD1 (5 bases). Trimming removed 5 bases from V and 3 bases from J, with 11 bases in between. Germline CDR1 reads MNHEY; CDR2 reads SVGAGI. This CDR3 comprises 14 residues. The CDR3 DNA is TGTGCCAGCAGTCGTAGCAGGGACAATCAGCCCCAGCATTTT. It specifies CASSRSRDNQPQHF.

The chain couples TRBV11-2 to TRBJ2-7, with 11 nucleotides matching TRBD2. This CDR3 region has 14 residues. V shed 4 bases, J shed 3 bases, and the junction held 2 bases outside the gene matches. The germline V gene has CDR1 SGHAT and CDR2 FQNNGV. The chain's CDR3 is CASSSTSGSYEQYF. CDR3 DNA sequence: TGTGCCAGCAGCTCCACTAGCGGGAGCTACGAGCAGTACTTC.

V and J are TRBV12-3 or TRBV12-4 and TRBJ2-3; D unresolved. The CDR3 has 13 residues. With 3 bases removed from V and 4 bases from J, the gap between germline ends came to 8 bases. CDR3 bases: TGTGCCAGCAGTTTGTACAGAGCAGATACGCAGTATTTT. This codes for CASSLYRADTQYF.

The V call is TRBV5-1, the J call TRBJ1-2, with D hard to call. The germline V and J ends were trimmed by 6 bases and 2 bases, with 5 bases remaining between them. This CDR3 region has 11 residues. In germline, CDR1 is SGHRS, CDR2 YFSETQ. The chain's CDR3 is CASIGNYGYTF. CDR3 sequence (DNA): TGCGCCAGCATCGGGAACTATGGCTACACCTTC.

The chain has TRBV6-5 and TRBJ1-2, with TRBD1 identical over 11 bases. V was clipped by 0 bases and J by 7 bases; unmatched bases: 7. This CDR3 is built from 16 residues. Germline CDR1 reads MNHEY; CDR2 reads SVGAGI. The CDR3 DNA sequence: TGTGCCAGCAGTTACTCCACCGGACAGGGGGCGCGTGGCTACACCTTC. Translation gives CASSYSTGQGARGYTF.

The chain employs TRBV7-9 and TRBJ1-3, with no clear D. The CDR3 has 15 residues. Deletions cut 5 bases from V and 4 bases from J, with 15 bases between. Germline values: CDR1 SEHNR, CDR2 FQNEAQ (reference sequence). CDR3 DNA sequence: TGTGCCAGCAGCGCCAGTCAGGCGGGGGGAAACACCATATATTTT. The encoded protein is CASSASQAGGNTIYF.

The chain carries TRBV7-9 and TRBJ1-2; 7 bases map to TRBD1. Germline CDR1 and CDR2: SEHNR and FQNEAQ (reference sequence). The CDR3 is 13 amino acids. V lost 5 bases and J lost 4; bases outside the gene matches: 4. The CDR3 loop reads CASSRGQLYGYTF. The CDR3 DNA follows: TGTGCCAGCAGCCGGGGACAGCTCTATGGCTACACCTTC.

DNA of the CDR3: TGTGCCAGCAGTGGTATCAGTCGGAGTAACATTCAGTACTTC. Protein sequence: CASSGISRSNIQYF. The chain uses TRBV2 and TRBJ2-4; D gene unclear. The CDR3 extends over 14 amino acids. Germline values: CDR1 SNHLY, CDR2 FYNNEI. The V end was cut by 4 bases, the J end by 7 bases, with 14 bases between.

The V call is TRBV18, the J call TRBJ2-7; a weak D match, TRBD1 (5 bases). V was trimmed by 1 base and J by 1 base, leaving 14 bases between them. The CDR3 is 16 amino acids. Germline CDR1 reads KGHSH; CDR2 reads LQKENI. The CDR3 bases are TGTGCCAGCTCACCACGGGGCAGGGAAGGGTCCTACGAGCAGTACTTC. Translation: CASSPRGREGSYEQYF.

This clone was found once. The chain combines TRBV11-2 with TRBJ2-3; TRBD2 matches 15 bases. J was trimmed by 1 base and V by 5 bases; bases with no gene match: 4. Germline CDR1 and CDR2: SGHAT and FQNNGV. The CDR3 is made up of 17 amino acids. The DNA for the CDR3 is TGTGCCAGCAGCAGGACTAGCGGGAGGGTTGGCACAGATACGCAGTATTTT. The encoded protein is CASSRTSGRVGTDTQYF.

The chain combines TRBV5-8 with TRBJ2-7; 9 bases match TRBD1. The CDR3 totals 17 residues. J lost 5 bases, V lost 0 bases, and 12 bases had no gene match. The germline V gene has CDR1 SGHTS and CDR2 YDEGEE. The chain's CDR3 is CASSLAKGTGGVDEQYF. CDR3 coding DNA: TGTGCCAGCAGCTTGGCCAAGGGAACAGGGGGCGTCGACGAGCAGTACTTC.

This clone was seen just once. The chain's CDR3 is CAFVYNEQFF. As DNA, the CDR3 is TGTGCCTTCGTATACAATGAGCAGTTCTTC. V and J are TRBV30 and TRBJ2-1; D remains unclear. V was trimmed by 7 bases and J by 4 bases, leaving 5 bases between them. The CDR3 has 10 residues. The germline CDR1 and CDR2 sequences are GTSNPN and SVGIG (reference sequence). Based on the CDR3 plus reference TRBV30 and TRBJ2-1, the full variable domain is SQTIHQWPATLVQPVGSPLSLECTVEGTSNPNLYWYRQAAGRGLQLLFYSVGIGQISSEVPQNLSASRPQDRQFILSSKKLLLSDSGFYLCAFVYNEQFFGPGTRLTVL.

The chain has TRBV9 and TRBJ2-2; D possibly corresponds to TRBD1 (6 bases). This CDR3 contains 16 residues. Germline-derived CDR1 and CDR2 are SGDLS and YYNGEE. Trimming removed 4 bases at V and 0 bases at J, with 13 bases between. In DNA form, the CDR3 reads TGTGCCAGCAGCCCCCGGGACAAAGCGAACACCGGGGAGCTGTTTTTT. Its protein product is CASSPRDKANTGELFF.

Remarks on this clone: The identical CDR3 is also encoded by other nucleotide sequences in the sample. The chain recombines TRBV7-9 with TRBJ2-5, with D unresolved. Germline V gene sequence: CDR1 SEHNR, CDR2 FQNEAQ (reference sequence). Trimming cost V 4 bases and J 5 bases, with 5 bases left between them. The CDR3 consists of 11 residues. In nucleotides, the CDR3 is TGTGCCAGCAGCTACGGGGAGACCCAGTACTTC. Its protein is CASSYGETQYF.

The chain combines TRBV7-9 with TRBJ1-1; unclear D gene. Germline V CDR1 and CDR2: SEHNR, FQNEAQ (reference sequence). V lost 5 bases and J 4 bases, leaving 23 bases between the germline ends. The CDR3 loop spans 17 amino acids. The CDR3 spells CASSPLRGSVLGTEAFF. In DNA, the CDR3 is TGTGCCAGCAGCCCGCTCCGAGGGTCGGTCCTTGGCACTGAAGCTTTCTTT.

The gene calls are TRBV28 and TRBJ1-5, with TRBD1 matching over 9 bases. CDR3 size: 16 residues. Per germline, CDR1 MDHEN and CDR2 SYDVKM. Trimming took 7 bases from V and 0 from J; bases not matched to a gene: 7. CDR3 in amino acids: CASNFRGQGSNQPQHF. DNA of the CDR3: TGTGCCAGCAACTTTCGGGGACAGGGTAGCAATCAGCCCCAGCATTTT. The whole variable domain, filled in from reference TRBV28 and TRBJ1-5, reads DVKVTQSSRYLVKRTGEKVFLECVQDMDHENMFWYRQDPGLGLRLIYFSYDVKMKEKGDIPEGYSVSREKKERFSLILESASTNQTSMYLCASNFRGQGSNQPQHFGDGTRLSIL.

In this sample, this clone turned up once. The rearrangement links TRBV19 to TRBJ2-3; 9 bases fit TRBD1. The germline V gene encodes CDR1 LNHDA and CDR2 SQIVND (reference sequence). This CDR3 has 16 residues. Trimming cost V 2 bases and J 2 bases; bases outside gene matches: 5. The CDR3 bases are TGTGCCAGTAGTATACCGGGACAGGGACACACAGATACGCAGTATTTT. Residues: CASSIPGQGHTDTQYF.

V and J are TRBV18 and TRBJ2-7, with TRBD2 matching 8 bases. The CDR3 has 15 amino acids. Germline trimming cut 3 bases from V and 3 bases from J; bases unmatched to any gene: 7. CDR1 is KGHSH, CDR2 LQKENI, per germline. CDR3 protein: CASSPFKREIYEQYF. The CDR3 nucleotides are TGTGCCAGCTCACCGTTCAAGCGGGAGATCTACGAGCAGTACTTC.

This clone was observed once. This chain connects TRBV4-2 to TRBJ2-2; TRBD1 matches at 7 bases. The CDR3 length is 15 residues. Germline CDR1 and CDR2: LGHNA and YNFKEQ. With 4 bases clipped from V and 0 bases from J, the junction kept 2 bases outside the gene matches. As DNA, the CDR3 is TGTGCCAGCAGCCGCGGACAGGCGAACACCGGGGAGCTGTTTTTT. This translates into CASSRGQANTGELFF.

The chain links TRBV7-6 to TRBJ2-6, with D possibly TRBD1 on 6 matching bases. V was trimmed by 1 base and J by 0 bases, leaving 10 bases between them. Looked up from germline, CDR1 is SGHVS and CDR2 is FNYEAQ. This CDR3 has 17 amino acids. CDR3 protein: CASSLEADSSGANVLTF. CDR3 coding DNA: TGTGCCAGCAGCTTAGAGGCGGACAGCTCTGGGGCCAACGTCCTGACTTTC.

The rearrangement uses TRBV7-9 and TRBJ1-4; 7 bases match TRBD1. This CDR3 spans 13 amino acids. Trimming at V came to 5 bases and at J to 8 bases, leaving 5 bases not matched to a gene. Germline-derived CDR1 and CDR2 are SEHNR and FQNEAQ (reference sequence). CDR3 amino acids: CASSLNRGEKLFF. Here the CDR3 DNA reads TGTGCCAGCAGCCTAAACAGGGGAGAAAAACTGTTTTTT.

This clone turned up a few times. V usage is TRBV11-2 and J usage is TRBJ1-1; 7 nucleotides match TRBD1. CDR1 is SGHAT, CDR2 FQNNGV, per germline. The CDR3 contains 15 residues. Losses at the gene ends were 6 bases for V and 3 bases for J; bases not matched to a gene: 10. CDR3 nucleotides: TGTGCCAGCAGTAGATACAGGGGCCGGGACACTGAAGCTTTCTTT. Residues: CASSRYRGRDTEAFF. Full variable domain (outside the CDR3, taken from reference TRBV11-2 and TRBJ1-1): EAGVAQSPRYKIIEKRQSVAFWCNPISGHATLYWYQQILGQGPKLLIQFQNNGVVDDSQLPKDRFSAERLKGVDSTLKIQPAKLEDSAVYLCASSRYRGRDTEAFFGQGTRLTVV.